Included here is one TCR beta chain sequence, with context. Naivety among CD8 cells was defined by CD45RO negativity and positive CCR7 selection, thereby excluding terminally differentiated effector memory CD45RA+ cells. V trimming: 3 bases; J trimming: 8 bases; junction bases outside the gene matches: 8. CDR1 and CDR2 from the germline V gene are LNHDA and SQIVND (reference sequence). The CDR3 length is 16 residues. These data are taken from a study of shared clonotypes between healthy human individuals. Generated by immunoSEQ multiplex PCR, the TCRdb table keeps only in-frame clones and is missing some. The sample consists of around 1.9 million clones, 85% to 95% of them appearing once.

This receptor was identified in a man aged 18-30 years in good health. Some clones in this sample may be carry-over from other donors' samples. V and J are TRBV19 and TRBJ2-1; 12 bases agree with TRBD2. The sequenced material came from naive CD8+ T cells from PBMCs. The CDR3 DNA follows: TGTGCCAGTAGTATCCCGACTAGCGGGAGTGTGGATGAGCAGTTCTTC. It codes for CASSIPTSGSVDEQFF. The full variable domain, its missing parts supplied by reference TRBV19 and TRBJ2-1, is DGGITQSPKYLFRKEGQNVTLSCEQNLNHDAMYWYRQDPGQGLRLIYYSQIVNDFQKGDIAEGYSVSREKKESFPLTVTSAQKNPTAFYLCASSIPTSGSVDEQFFGPGTRLTVL.